These 15 T cell receptor beta chains were all obtained from the same sample, sequenced in a study of blood T cells in healthy people across ages. A second PCR, run for roughly 7 to 12 cycles, used a sample-barcoded 5' primer plus a J-beta primer mix. One entry per CDR3 protein, called by TCRdb with MiXCR from the 5' RACE reads. Here the sample spans approximately 800,000 distinct CDR3 sequences, approximately 67% being singletons. Sequencing input: blood. These receptors were collected from a man aged 25-45 years in good health.

V usage is TRBV5-5 and J usage is TRBJ2-3; no firm D call. Germline CDR1 SGHKS, CDR2 YYEKEE (reference sequence). The CDR3 runs 14 residues. Trimming took off 0 bases at V and 0 bases at J, with 5 bases between the two ends. The CDR3 DNA is TGTGCCAGCAGCTTGGTCGGGAGCACAGATACGCAGTATTTT. Translated: CASSLVGSTDTQYF.

V gene TRBV4-2 combines with J gene TRBJ2-2; 8 positions agree with TRBD2. Unmatched junction bases numbered 8, after V lost 4 bases and J lost 7 bases. The CDR3 is 15 amino acids. Germline V gene sequence: CDR1 LGHNA, CDR2 YNFKEQ. In nucleotides, the CDR3 is TGTGCCAGCAGCCGTAGCGGGGTCGGTGGCGGGGAGCTGTTTTTT. It yields the protein CASSRSGVGGGELFF.

The V and J genes are TRBV6-1 and TRBJ1-2; D is undetermined. This CDR3 is 14 amino acids long. Trimming pared 3 bases from V and 4 bases from J, leaving 12 bases between. In germline, CDR1 is MNHNS, CDR2 SASEGT. The CDR3 region is CASSELYSTYGYTF. The CDR3 DNA is TGTGCCAGCAGTGAGCTTTACTCTACCTATGGCTACACCTTC.

The sample holds a few counts of this clonotype. This sequence joins TRBV25-1 and TRBJ2-3, with 8 positions matching TRBD1. There are 17 residues in the CDR3. The germline V gene has CDR1 MGHDK and CDR2 SYGVNS. V dropped 0 bases and J dropped 4; count of bases not matched to a gene: 9. CDR3 region: CASSEYTDRGLADTQYF. CDR3 in DNA: TGTGCCAGCAGTGAATATACCGACAGGGGCTTAGCAGATACGCAGTATTTT. The whole variable domain, remainder taken from reference TRBV25-1 and TRBJ2-3, is EADIYQTPRYLVIGTGKKITLECSQTMGHDKMYWYQQDPGMELHLIHYSYGVNSTEKGDLSSESTVSRIRTEHFPLTLESARPSHTSQYLCASSEYTDRGLADTQYFGPGTRLTVL.

The genes are TRBV12-3 or TRBV12-4 and TRBJ2-3; 12 nucleotides align to TRBD1. The CDR3 loop spans 16 amino acids. V lost 5 bases and J lost 8; bases outside the gene matches: 11. The CDR3 loop is CASSPRDRGLAGTQYF. CDR3 DNA: TGTGCCAGCAGTCCCCGGGACAGGGGGCTGGCGGGTACGCAGTATTTT.

CDR3 sequence: CASSPGPSGSSGANVLTF. The CDR3 coding sequence is TGTGCCAGTAGCCCCGGCCCTAGCGGGAGTTCTGGGGCCAACGTCCTGACTTTC. V usage is TRBV5-5 and J usage is TRBJ2-6; TRBD2 aligns across 10 bases. The CDR3 runs 18 residues. The ends lost 8 bases at V and 1 base at J; junction bases unmatched: 12. The germline gives CDR1 SGHKS, CDR2 YYEKEE (reference sequence).

A single count supports this clonotype. The chain joins TRBV9 to TRBJ2-1, with D possibly being TRBD2 (7 bases). The CDR3 contains 14 residues. V shed 4 bases and J shed 6 bases, with 14 bases lying between them. Germline V gene lookup returns CDR1 SGDLS and CDR2 YYNGEE. In DNA, the CDR3 is TGTGCCAGCAGCAGGCGGGGGCAGCTCAATGAGCAGTTCTTC. It specifies CASSRRGQLNEQFF.

This clonotype has a count of ten or more. J is TRBJ2-3 and V is TRBV18; no definite D call. The germline gives CDR1 KGHSH, CDR2 LQKENI. The germline V and J ends were trimmed by 5 bases and 2 bases, with 14 bases remaining between them. This CDR3 comprises 15 residues. CDR3 region: CASSERAALTDTQYF. The CDR3 nucleotides read TGTGCCAGCTCAGAACGGGCAGCACTCACAGATACGCAGTATTTT.

The sample holds one count of this clonotype. The rearrangement links TRBV7-3 to TRBJ2-1; TRBD2 matches 8 bases. Germline values: CDR1 SGHTA, CDR2 FQGTGA. V shed 5 bases and J 3 bases; nucleotides not matched to a gene: 21. This CDR3 has 20 amino acids. The CDR3 loop reads CASSLTPTGTSGQNYNEQFF. The CDR3, as DNA: TGTGCCAGCAGCCTCACCCCAACAGGCACTAGCGGTCAGAACTACAATGAGCAGTTCTTC.

This clonotype came up many times. The chain is built from TRBV4-1 and TRBJ2-1; 11 bases are a match to TRBD2. The trim removed 1 base at V and 5 bases at J, leaving 10 bases unmatched. The CDR3 totals 18 residues. Germline V gene data show CDR1 as MGHRA and CDR2 as YSYEKL. CDR3 sequence: CASSQVAGGMGLNNEQFF. CDR3 DNA: TGCGCCAGCAGCCAAGTAGCGGGAGGGATGGGACTAAACAATGAGCAGTTCTTC.

The rearrangement links TRBV5-6 to TRBJ1-1; tentative D call: TRBD1 (6 bases). Germline CDR1 is SGHDT and CDR2 is YYEEEE. The CDR3 has 17 amino acids. Trimming pared 1 base from V and 0 bases from J, leaving 16 bases between. CDR3 region: CASSLHGTPLMNTEAFF. The CDR3 DNA follows: TGTGCCAGCAGCTTGCATGGGACACCCCTTATGAACACTGAAGCTTTCTTT. The full variable domain, in which reference TRBV5-6 and TRBJ1-1 provide the parts outside the CDR3, is DAGVTQSPTHLIKTRGQQVTLRCSPKSGHDTVSWYQQALGQGPQFIFQYYEEEERQRGNFPDRFSGHQFPNYSSELNVNALLLGDSALYLCASSLHGTPLMNTEAFFGQGTRLTVV.

The chain recombines TRBV25-1 with TRBJ2-1; D gene uncertain. This CDR3 spans 14 amino acids. Germline CDR1 is MGHDK and CDR2 is SYGVNS. The V end was cut by 4 bases, the J end by 4 bases, with 11 bases between. In DNA, the CDR3 is TGTGCCAGCAGTGGGAGTACTTGGTACAATGAGCAGTTCTTC. The encoded protein is CASSGSTWYNEQFF. The variable domain in full, with the rest retrieved from reference TRBV25-1 and TRBJ2-1, is EADIYQTPRYLVIGTGKKITLECSQTMGHDKMYWYQQDPGMELHLIHYSYGVNSTEKGDLSSESTVSRIRTEHFPLTLESARPSHTSQYLCASSGSTWYNEQFFGPGTRLTVL.

This clonotype was recorded only once. The chain employs TRBV7-4 and TRBJ2-3, with 9 bases matching TRBD2. J gave up 2 bases and V 1 base, and 7 bases lay outside the gene matches. The CDR3 has 17 amino acids. Germline assignment: CDR1 SGHVT and CDR2 SQSDAQ. The CDR3 DNA follows: TGTGCCAGCAGCTTAGAAGGGCGGGGGGGATACACAGATACGCAGTATTTT. The encoded protein is CASSLEGRGGYTDTQYF.

The rearrangement joins TRBV5-5 to TRBJ2-2; 12 positions match TRBD2. The CDR3 sequence is 17 residues long. V trimming: 0 bases; J trimming: 3 bases; junction bases outside the gene matches: 3. The germline V gene encodes CDR1 SGHKS and CDR2 YYEKEE (reference sequence). In DNA form, the CDR3 reads TGTGCCAGCAGCTTGGTCCCTAGCGGGGGGGACACCGGGGAGCTGTTTTTT. Translation: CASSLVPSGGDTGELFF.

The rearrangement joins TRBV7-9 to TRBJ2-5, with TRBD1 matching 7 bases. The CDR3 is 15 residues long. V was clipped by 4 bases and J by 1 base; unmatched bases: 6. Germline V CDR1 and CDR2: SEHNR, FQNEAQ (reference sequence). The CDR3 loop reads CASSYRQGPQETQYF. CDR3 coding DNA: TGTGCCAGCAGCTATCGACAGGGACCCCAAGAGACCCAGTACTTC.